Included here is one T cell receptor beta chain sequence, with context. From the PCR reads, TCRdb called clonotypes with MiXCR, one entry per CDR3 protein. The sample carries roughly 2,600 distinct CDR3 sequences, around a sixth recorded once. The V end lost 6 bases, the J end lost 7 bases, and 13 bases lay between the germline ends. Germline V CDR1 and CDR2: MDHEN, SYDVKM. The CDR3 spans 12 residues. The data belong to a study of molecular identifiers for immune sequencing clone quantification. The sample consisted of naive CD8+ T cells from blood, with Jurkat cell RNA spiked in. The subset was: FACS-sorted CD8+CD4-CCR7+CD45RA+ naive T cells. The V call is TRBV28, the J call TRBJ2-7; D perhaps matches TRBD2 (6 bases). This receptor was obtained from a human donor in good health. Some libraries in this study had Jurkat cell RNA spiked in. The CDR3 protein is CASSSGSWEQYF. Here the CDR3 DNA reads TGTGCCAGCAGCTCCGGGAGTTGGGAGCAGTACTTC. Combining the CDR3 with reference TRBV28 and TRBJ2-7 gives the whole variable domain DVKVTQSSRYLVKRTGEKVFLECVQDMDHENMFWYRQDPGLGLRLIYFSYDVKMKEKGDIPEGYSVSREKKERFSLILESASTNQTSMYLCASSSGSWEQYFGPGTRLTVT.